This TCR beta chain was sequenced in a study of CD8+ T cells in alopecia areata. cDNA serving as the sequencing template came from extracted, reverse transcribed RNA. TCRdb keeps only in-frame clones here, not all; method: immunoSEQ multiplex PCR. Of roughly 250,000 clones in the sample, 60% were seen once. Treatment in this sample: oral pan-JAK inhibitor, 5-10 mg twice daily. The sequences come from CD4+ T cells sorted from blood, collected around week 53, from a patient treated with tofacitinib. The sequence was collected from a human donor with alopecia areata.

The CDR3 region has the DNA TGTGCCAGCTCACCACTGGGGACTACCCGCACAGATACGCAGTATTTT. It specifies CASSPLGTTRTDTQYF. V gene TRBV18 combines with J gene TRBJ2-3, with TRBD2 identical over 7 bases. CDR1 is KGHSH, CDR2 LQKENI, per germline. The CDR3 runs 16 residues. With V trimmed by 1 base and J by 1 base, 5 bases remained unmatched.